These 15 T cell receptor beta chains were all obtained from the same sample, sequenced in a study of T cells in Graves' hyperthyroidism and ophthalmopathy. Researchers took RNA transcripts and amplified the TCR beta CDR3 regions from them. The TCR CDR3 first-round RT-PCR relied on the HTBI primer set. TCRdb called the multiplex PCR reads again in MiXCR, with one record for every CDR3 protein. The table records 550,000 to 600,000 distinct CDR3 sequences, 16% of them present only once. Sequenced material: blood. These receptors were collected from a woman aged 18-29 years with Graves' hyperthyroidism.

This clonotype was seen at least ten times. This chain uses TRBV29-1 with TRBJ1-2, with a tentative D call TRBD1 (5 bases). The CDR3 is 12 residues long. V shed 6 bases and J shed 7 bases, with 15 bases lying between them. Germline V lookup: CDR1 SQVTM, CDR2 ANQGSEA. This CDR3 reads CSVQEGQAGYTF. The CDR3 region has the DNA TGCAGCGTCCAAGAGGGGCAGGCTGGCTACACCTTC.

This clonotype has ten or more counts. V gene TRBV5-1 combines with J gene TRBJ1-2, with a tentative D call TRBD1 (6 bases). V lost 4 bases, J lost 6 bases, and 16 bases lay in between. This CDR3 has 14 amino acids. Germline loops: CDR1 SGHRS, CDR2 YFSETQ. The CDR3 here is CASSPRGGDHGYTF. CDR3 in DNA: TGCGCCAGCAGCCCCCGAGGGGGGGACCATGGCTACACCTTC. The full variable domain, completed using reference TRBV5-1 and TRBJ1-2, is KAGVTQTPRYLIKTRGQQVTLSCSPISGHRSVSWYQQTPGQGLQFLFEYFSETQRNKGNFPGRFSGRQFSNSRSEMNVSTLELGDSALYLCASSPRGGDHGYTFGSGTRLTVV.

The table lists this clonotype with many counts. The chain recombines TRBV20-1 with TRBJ2-2; 7 bases fit TRBD2. Germline V CDR1 and CDR2: DFQATT, SNEGSKA (reference sequence). Trimming took 1 base from V and 4 from J; bases not matched to a gene: 9. The CDR3 is made up of 16 amino acids. Here the CDR3 DNA reads TGCAGTGCTAGAGTGGTGGTGGGGGGGAGCACCGGGGAGCTGTTTTTT. As protein: CSARVVVGGSTGELFF.

In this sample, this clonotype turned up once. This may arise from a read error, as a much more abundant clone is one base away. This chain uses TRBV20-1 with TRBJ2-7; 8 nucleotides line up with TRBD2. Germline V gene data show CDR1 as DFQATT and CDR2 as SNEGSKA (reference sequence). V shed 0 bases and J 5 bases; nucleotides not matched to a gene: 6. The CDR3 is made up of 14 amino acids. Here the CDR3 reads CSARDPSGSHEQYF. The CDR3 DNA reads as TGCAGTGCTAGAGACCCCAGCGGGAGCCACGAGCAGTACTTC.

The V and J genes are TRBV9 and TRBJ1-2; D is unclear. Deletions cut 0 bases from V and 6 bases from J, with 6 bases between. This CDR3 comprises 12 residues. The germline V gene has CDR1 SGDLS and CDR2 YYNGEE. Here the CDR3 DNA reads TGTGCCAGCAGCGTAGCCAACAATGGCTACACCTTC. This gives the protein CASSVANNGYTF.

CDR3 region: CASSFQNPLYEQYF. As DNA, the CDR3 is TGCGCCAGCAGCTTTCAGAACCCCCTCTACGAGCAGTACTTC. V and J are TRBV5-1 and TRBJ2-7; D not certain. CDR3 length: 14 amino acids. Germline V gives CDR1 SGHRS, CDR2 YFSETQ. Trimming cost V 2 bases and J 3 bases, with 12 bases left between them.

The sample holds many counts of this clonotype. The rearrangement uses TRBV12-3 or TRBV12-4 and TRBJ2-2; 7 bases align to TRBD1. CDR3 length: 12 residues. Germline trimming cut 4 bases from V and 7 bases from J; bases unmatched to any gene: 0. CDR3 region: CASSSGGGELFF. Here the CDR3 DNA reads TGTGCCAGCAGTTCAGGGGGCGGGGAGCTGTTTTTT.

This clonotype was recorded a few times. The genes are TRBV5-6 and TRBJ1-2; D unresolved. This CDR3 is built from 15 residues. V was shortened by 0 bases and J by 5 bases, with 14 bases between the two germline ends. The V gene's germline CDR1 is SGHDT and CDR2 YYEEEE. The CDR3: CASSLEGSAPYGYTF. CDR3 DNA sequence: TGTGCCAGCAGCTTGGAGGGATCGGCCCCTTATGGCTACACCTTC.

Turning to this clonotype: A much larger clone lies a single base off, so this may be a read error. Here the CDR3 reads CASSQDGAAGKFF. DNA for the CDR3: TGTGCCAGCAGCCAAGATGGGGCTGCAGGGAAGTTCTTC. This chain joins TRBV3-1 and TRBJ2-1, with D perhaps matching TRBD1 (5 bases). Trimming left V 0 bases short and J 14 bases short, with 14 bases between. The CDR3 spans 13 residues. Germline lookup yields CDR1 LGHDT and CDR2 YNNKEL (reference sequence).

This clonotype turned up a few times. V and J are TRBV7-9 and TRBJ2-7; 8 positions match TRBD1. Trimming removed 5 bases from V and 7 bases from J; junction bases left unmatched: 4. Germline CDR1 reads SEHNR; CDR2 reads FQNEAQ (reference sequence). The length of the CDR3 is 12 residues. The CDR3 bases are TGTGCCAGCAGCCAGGGGGCAAGGGAGCAGTACTTC. Its translation: CASSQGAREQYF.

This clonotype was detected many times. V and J are TRBV6-2 or TRBV6-3 and TRBJ2-3, with TRBD2 as a possible D gene (5 bases). V was clipped by 5 bases and J by 5 bases, with 14 bases between them. Germline CDR1 reads MNHEY; CDR2 reads SVGEGT. This CDR3 contains 14 residues. DNA for the CDR3: TGTGCCAGCAGTAGTTGGCGAGGAGGAGATACGCAGTATTTT. It translates to CASSSWRGGDTQYF.

This clonotype showed up many times. The rearrangement links TRBV12-3 or TRBV12-4 to TRBJ2-2; D is unclear. Trimming took off 7 bases at V and 2 bases at J, with 17 bases between the two ends. This CDR3 comprises 16 residues. The CDR3 is CASTASDALNTGELFF. CDR3 DNA sequence: TGTGCCAGCACCGCCTCGGACGCCCTAAACACCGGGGAGCTGTTTTTT.

This clonotype showed up many times. V gene TRBV2 combines with J gene TRBJ2-3; TRBD2 is a possible D gene (6 bases). CDR3 size: 15 residues. V lost 6 bases and J 2 bases, leaving 15 bases between the germline ends. Looked up from germline, CDR1 is SNHLY and CDR2 is FYNNEI. The CDR3 DNA reads as TGTGCCAGCAGCATGGGGGGACTGGACACAGATACGCAGTATTTT. As protein: CASSMGGLDTDTQYF.

This clonotype has ten or more counts. In DNA, the CDR3 is TGTGCCAGCAGCTCGCCGACAGGGGGTACGTACGAGCAGTACTTC. It is translated as CASSSPTGGTYEQYF. V and J are TRBV11-2 and TRBJ2-7; 9 bases are a match to TRBD1. The V segment lost 4 bases and the J segment 4 bases; nucleotides outside the gene matches: 8. Germline CDR1 is SGHAT and CDR2 is FQNNGV. This CDR3 has 15 amino acids. Supplemented by reference TRBV11-2 and TRBJ2-7, the full variable domain reads EAGVAQSPRYKIIEKRQSVAFWCNPISGHATLYWYQQILGQGPKLLIQFQNNGVVDDSQLPKDRFSAERLKGVDSTLKIQPAKLEDSAVYLCASSSPTGGTYEQYFGPGTRLTVT.

This clonotype was detected many times. This chain joins TRBV6-2 or TRBV6-3 and TRBJ2-1; D gene uncertain. Trimming shortened V by 2 bases and J by 3 bases, and 11 bases separated the two germline ends. This CDR3 has 15 amino acids. The V gene's germline CDR1 is MNHEY and CDR2 SVGEGT. The CDR3 loop reads CASSYARTVYNEQFF. The CDR3 bases are TGTGCCAGCAGTTACGCCCGGACGGTCTACAATGAGCAGTTCTTC.